This note documents a single TCR beta chain sequence. This sample stems from a study of technical replicates of blood from a handful of donors. Germline CDR1 MDHEN, CDR2 SYDVKM. The CDR3 spans 16 residues. V lost 5 bases and J 1 base, leaving 17 bases between the germline ends. Sequencing used immunoSEQ multiplex PCR; TCRdb keeps in-frame clones, though not all of them. The top ten clones hold less than 0.3% of a sample with tens of thousands of clones, approximately 94% of them seen once. This clonotype was sampled from a human donor in good health. This chain links TRBV28 with TRBJ1-2; a possible D gene is TRBD1 (6 bases). Material for sequencing was T cells isolated from PBMCs. CDR3 amino acids: CASSPFRTASNYGYTF. In DNA, the CDR3 is TGTGCCAGCAGTCCCTTCAGGACAGCCAGTAACTATGGCTACACCTTC.